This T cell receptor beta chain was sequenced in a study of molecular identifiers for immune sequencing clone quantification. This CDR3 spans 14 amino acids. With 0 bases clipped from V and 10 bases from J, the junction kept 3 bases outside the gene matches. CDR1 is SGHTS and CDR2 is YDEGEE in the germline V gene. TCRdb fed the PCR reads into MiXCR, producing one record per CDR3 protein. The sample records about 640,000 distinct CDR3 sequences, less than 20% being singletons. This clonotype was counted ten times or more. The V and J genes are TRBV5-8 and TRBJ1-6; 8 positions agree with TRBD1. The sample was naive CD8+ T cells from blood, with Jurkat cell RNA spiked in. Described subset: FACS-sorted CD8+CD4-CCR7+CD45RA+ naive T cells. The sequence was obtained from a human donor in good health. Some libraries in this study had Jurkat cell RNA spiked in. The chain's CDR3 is CASSLDRGGSPLHF. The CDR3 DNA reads TGTGCCAGCAGCTTGGACAGGGGGGGATCACCCCTCCACTTT.